One TCR beta chain is described in this entry. An end of the junction differs from the germline gene, which may be a read error. TCRdb called the 5' RACE reads again in MiXCR, with one record for every CDR3 protein. Among about 92,000 distinct CDR3 sequences, approximately 12% were seen once, and the ten largest hold about two fifths. The time point here: sample taken at primary tumor resection. Unsorted whole RNA samples from tumor, nontumor lung or frozen PBMC were sequenced. The sample is drawn from a study of spatial heterogeneity in lung cancer. This CDR3 contains 15 residues. Germline V gives CDR1 SGHRS, CDR2 YFSETQ.

The source is a male donor with early-stage non-small cell lung cancer. Sequencing used PBMCs, obtained at surgery. V gene TRBV5-1 combines with J gene TRBJ2-7; 7 positions match TRBD2. CDR3 sequence reads: CASSTGTTTPYKQYF. As DNA, the CDR3 is TGCGCCAGCAGCACCGGGACTACAACCCCCTACAAGCAGTACTTC.